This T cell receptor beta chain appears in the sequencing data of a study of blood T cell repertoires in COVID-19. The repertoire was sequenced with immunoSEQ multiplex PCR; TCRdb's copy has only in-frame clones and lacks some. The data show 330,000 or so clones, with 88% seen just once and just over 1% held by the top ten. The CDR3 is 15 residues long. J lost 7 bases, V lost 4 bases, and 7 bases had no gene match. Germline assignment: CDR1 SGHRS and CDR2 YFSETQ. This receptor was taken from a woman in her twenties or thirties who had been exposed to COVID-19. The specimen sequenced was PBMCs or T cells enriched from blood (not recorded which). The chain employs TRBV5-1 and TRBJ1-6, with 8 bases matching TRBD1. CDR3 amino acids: CASSIQGAENSPLHF. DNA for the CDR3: TGCGCCAGCAGCATCCAGGGGGCGGAAAATTCACCCCTCCACTTT.